The 23 T cell receptor beta chains in this list originate from one sample, sequenced in a study of blood T cell repertoires in COVID-19. TCRdb's copy holds only in-frame clones and misses some; the assay was immunoSEQ multiplex PCR. The sample lists approximately 140,000 clones, around 87% occurring once. Sample: peripheral blood. Every receptor here comes from a man older than 75 with acute or convalescent COVID-19.

This clone was recorded once. The V call is TRBV5-4, the J call TRBJ1-2; TRBD1 matches at 11 bases. V shed 10 bases, J shed 4 bases, and the junction held 6 bases outside the gene matches. CDR1 and CDR2 from the germline V gene are SGHNT and YYREEE (reference sequence). This CDR3 is 13 amino acids long. CDR3 protein: CAWTGGGGYGYTF. CDR3 nucleotide sequence: TGTGCCTGGACAGGGGGCGGCGGCTATGGCTACACCTTC.

CDR3 amino acids: CASSIVGTGSYEQYF. For the CDR3, the DNA is TGTGCCAGTAGTATAGTGGGGACAGGGAGCTACGAGCAGTACTTC. The chain couples TRBV19 to TRBJ2-7; 9 bases are shared with TRBD1. The CDR3 consists of 15 residues. The germline CDR1 and CDR2 sequences are LNHDA and SQIVND (reference sequence). The trim removed 1 base at V and 3 bases at J, leaving 4 bases unmatched.

V and J are TRBV7-2 and TRBJ1-2; no clear D gene. The CDR3 runs 14 residues. From germline, CDR1 is SGHTA and CDR2 FQGNSA. Trimming left V 0 bases short and J 4 bases short, with 9 bases between. The CDR3 DNA is TGTGCCAGCAGCTTAGCCCAGCGCTCCTATGGCTACACCTTC. Translating it yields CASSLAQRSYGYTF.

The genes are TRBV27 and TRBJ2-3, with TRBD1 matching 8 bases. Germline V gives CDR1 MNHEY, CDR2 SMNVEV (reference sequence). This CDR3 has 16 amino acids. V shed 5 bases and J 0 bases; nucleotides not matched to a gene: 7. DNA for the CDR3: TGTGCCAGCAGTATCGGGACAGGAACTAGCACAGATACGCAGTATTTT. Encoded protein: CASSIGTGTSTDTQYF.

The V gene is TRBV19, the J gene TRBJ1-4; D is ambiguous. Germline V gene lookup returns CDR1 LNHDA and CDR2 SQIVND (reference sequence). CDR3 length equals 14 residues. With 5 bases removed from V and 4 bases from J, the gap between germline ends came to 11 bases. The CDR3 is CASSLAGNNEKLFF. The CDR3, as DNA: TGTGCCAGTAGTCTAGCGGGAAATAATGAAAAACTGTTTTTT.

V gene TRBV7-2 combines with J gene TRBJ2-5; 7 nucleotides align to TRBD1. V was clipped by 2 bases and J by 10 bases; unmatched bases: 16. This CDR3 comprises 16 residues. Germline CDR1 SGHTA, CDR2 FQGNSA. The CDR3 DNA follows: TGTGCCAGCAGCTTACTAGGGACAGTGGACCCAAAAATCCAGTACTTC. It is translated as CASSLLGTVDPKIQYF.

The chain recombines TRBV4-1 with TRBJ1-5; TRBD1 is a possible D gene (5 bases). V was trimmed by 0 bases and J by 1 base, leaving 13 bases between them. The germline CDR1 and CDR2 sequences are MGHRA and YSYEKL. The CDR3 is 17 residues long. The CDR3 nucleotides read TGCGCCAGCAGCCAAGATGTGACAGCAGTAAGCAATCAGCCCCAGCATTTT. Its translation is CASSQDVTAVSNQPQHF.

The chain carries TRBV10-3 and TRBJ2-1; 9 nucleotides match TRBD1. CDR1 is ENHRY, CDR2 SYGVKD, per germline. Losses at the gene ends were 2 bases for V and 4 bases for J; bases not matched to a gene: 6. The CDR3 extends over 16 amino acids. The CDR3 coding sequence is TGTGCCATCAGTGAGCTACGGGACAGGGCTTACAATGAGCAGTTCTTC. It specifies CAISELRDRAYNEQFF.

The chain has TRBV20-1 and TRBJ2-7; D unresolved. Germline loops: CDR1 DFQATT, CDR2 SNEGSKA (reference sequence). V lost 5 bases, J lost 6 bases, and 11 bases lay in between. This CDR3 has 11 amino acids. CDR3 DNA: TGCAGTGCTGCGGATGAGGCCGAGCAGTACTTC. The encoded protein is CSAADEAEQYF.

This chain links TRBV7-9 with TRBJ1-3; D is possibly TRBD1 (5 bases). There are 14 residues in the CDR3. Trimming shortened V by 4 bases and J by 0 bases, and 7 bases separated the two germline ends. The germline V gene encodes CDR1 SEHNR and CDR2 FQNEAQ (reference sequence). DNA of the CDR3: TGTGCCAGCAGCTCCGACAGCTCTGGAAACACCATATATTTT. It codes for CASSSDSSGNTIYF.

This clone was detected a few times. This chain links TRBV18 with TRBJ2-5, with TRBD1 matching 10 bases. The V and J ends lost 3 bases and 5 bases, in that order; junction bases with no gene match: 0. The length of the CDR3 is 13 residues. Per germline, CDR1 KGHSH and CDR2 LQKENI. CDR3: CASSPGQGETQYF. CDR3 bases: TGTGCCAGCTCACCGGGACAGGGGGAGACCCAGTACTTC.

The rearrangement links TRBV10-3 to TRBJ2-2; TRBD1 aligns across 10 bases. Germline V gene data show CDR1 as ENHRY and CDR2 as SYGVKD. This CDR3 region has 17 residues. Trimming took 1 base from V and 6 from J; bases not matched to a gene: 8. CDR3 sequence reads: CAISELPSGTGAGELFF. The CDR3 nucleotides read TGTGCCATCAGTGAGTTACCTTCCGGGACAGGGGCCGGGGAGCTGTTTTTT.

This clone was observed a handful of times. The chain is built from TRBV2 and TRBJ1-4; the D gene is possibly TRBD1 (5 bases). The V and J ends lost 1 base and 7 bases respectively, with 13 bases between them. The CDR3 consists of 15 residues. Germline CDR1 SNHLY, CDR2 FYNNEI. The CDR3 DNA follows: TGTGCCAGCAGTGAAGGGGACTTTGGACGTGAAAAACTGTTTTTT. It is translated as CASSEGDFGREKLFF.

The genes are TRBV4-1 and TRBJ1-5; D remains unclear. This CDR3 comprises 14 residues. Germline loops: CDR1 MGHRA, CDR2 YSYEKL. V was cut by 3 bases and J by 1 base, with 7 bases left in between. This CDR3 is CASSHSGSNQPQHF. The CDR3 nucleotides are TGCGCCAGCAGCCATTCTGGCAGCAATCAGCCCCAGCATTTT.

The rearrangement uses TRBV27 and TRBJ2-2; 11 bases are shared with TRBD2. The CDR3 extends over 15 amino acids. Germline V gives CDR1 MNHEY, CDR2 SMNVEV (reference sequence). V lost 5 bases and J lost 8; bases outside the gene matches: 7. The CDR3 bases are TGTGCCAGCAGTCCACTAGCGGGAGCGACGGGGGAGCTGTTTTTT. Residues: CASSPLAGATGELFF.

The rearrangement links TRBV5-1 to TRBJ2-7, with 8 bases lining up with TRBD1. There are 14 residues in the CDR3. V gave up 2 bases and J gave up 3 bases; unmatched junction bases: 4. Germline loops: CDR1 SGHRS, CDR2 YFSETQ. This CDR3 reads CASSFDRGVYEQYF. The DNA for the CDR3 is TGCGCCAGCAGCTTCGACAGGGGAGTCTACGAGCAGTACTTC.

This sequence joins TRBV19 and TRBJ2-1, with D uncertain. The length of the CDR3 is 12 residues. Trimming removed 1 base from V and 9 bases from J, with 7 bases in between. Germline V lookup: CDR1 LNHDA, CDR2 SQIVND (reference sequence). CDR3 residues: CASSIGGFEQFF. In nucleotides, the CDR3 is TGTGCCAGTAGTATAGGAGGCTTTGAGCAGTTCTTC.

V is TRBV7-2 and J is TRBJ2-2; 13 nucleotides align to TRBD2. J gave up 5 bases and V 4 bases, and 13 bases lay outside the gene matches. CDR3 length: 19 amino acids. Germline values: CDR1 SGHTA, CDR2 FQGNSA. CDR3 nucleotide sequence: TGTGCCAGCAGCTCCCCACTGGGACTAGCGGGGAGAAATACCGGGGAGCTGTTTTTT. This gives the protein CASSSPLGLAGRNTGELFF.

The chain's CDR3 is CASRLNIRVGQEKLFF. CDR3 DNA: TGCGCCAGCAGGTTAAACATCAGGGTGGGTCAGGAAAAACTGTTTTTT. The genes are TRBV5-1 and TRBJ1-4, with D perhaps TRBD1 (5 bases). The germline gives CDR1 SGHRS, CDR2 YFSETQ. V was shortened by 5 bases and J by 8 bases, with 22 bases between the two germline ends. This CDR3 is 16 amino acids long.

J is TRBJ2-7 and V is TRBV5-5, with 8 bases matching TRBD1. Germline CDR1 SGHKS, CDR2 YYEKEE (reference sequence). Trimming removed 5 bases from V and 6 bases from J; junction bases left unmatched: 1. This CDR3 has 11 amino acids. This CDR3 is CASRQGVEQYF. The CDR3 DNA reads as TGTGCCAGCAGACAGGGGGTCGAGCAGTACTTC.

The chain combines TRBV29-1 with TRBJ1-2; 10 bases line up with TRBD1. The trim removed 7 bases at V and 9 bases at J, leaving 5 bases unmatched. The CDR3 loop spans 11 amino acids. Germline V gene lookup returns CDR1 SQVTM and CDR2 ANQGSEA. CDR3 in amino acids: CSGDRGGSYTF. The CDR3 DNA is TGCAGCGGGGACAGGGGAGGAAGCTACACCTTC.

This clone has only a few counts. The chain carries TRBV11-2 and TRBJ2-1, with TRBD2 identical over 12 bases. CDR1 SGHAT and CDR2 FQNNGV come from the germline V gene. This CDR3 contains 17 residues. V gave up 0 bases and J gave up 6 bases; unmatched junction bases: 6. CDR3 nucleotides: TGTGCCAGCAGCTTAGAACTAGCGGGAGGAGGTACCAATGAGCAGTTCTTC. Translated, it gives CASSLELAGGGTNEQFF.

This rearrangement joins TRBV7-9 to TRBJ1-2; 11 nucleotides agree with TRBD1. This CDR3 region has 15 residues. Looked up from germline, CDR1 is SEHNR and CDR2 is FQNEAQ (reference sequence). The J segment lost 0 bases and the V segment lost 5 bases, leaving 2 bases of the junction unmatched. The CDR3 spells CASSGTGGSNYGYTF. The CDR3, as DNA: TGTGCCAGCAGCGGGACAGGGGGGTCTAACTATGGCTACACCTTC. Supplemented by reference TRBV7-9 and TRBJ1-2, the full variable domain reads DTGVSQNPRHKITKRGQNVTFRCDPISEHNRLYWYRQTLGQGPEFLTYFQNEAQLEKSRLLSDRFSAERPKGSFSTLEIQRTEQGDSAMYLCASSGTGGSNYGYTFGSGTRLTVV.